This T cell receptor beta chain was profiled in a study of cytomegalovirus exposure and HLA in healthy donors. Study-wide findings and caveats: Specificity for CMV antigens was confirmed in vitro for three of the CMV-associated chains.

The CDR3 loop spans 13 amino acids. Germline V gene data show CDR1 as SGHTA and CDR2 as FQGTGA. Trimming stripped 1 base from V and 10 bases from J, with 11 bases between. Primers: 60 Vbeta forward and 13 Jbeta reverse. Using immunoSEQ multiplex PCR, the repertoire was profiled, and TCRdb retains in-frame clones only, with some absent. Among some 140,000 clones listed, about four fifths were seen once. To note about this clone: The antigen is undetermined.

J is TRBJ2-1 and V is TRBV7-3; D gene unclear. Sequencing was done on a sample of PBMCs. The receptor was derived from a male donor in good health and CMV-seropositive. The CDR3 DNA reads TGTGCCAGCAGCTTAATCGGCCAGGCCGAGCAGTTCTTC. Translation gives CASSLIGQAEQFF.